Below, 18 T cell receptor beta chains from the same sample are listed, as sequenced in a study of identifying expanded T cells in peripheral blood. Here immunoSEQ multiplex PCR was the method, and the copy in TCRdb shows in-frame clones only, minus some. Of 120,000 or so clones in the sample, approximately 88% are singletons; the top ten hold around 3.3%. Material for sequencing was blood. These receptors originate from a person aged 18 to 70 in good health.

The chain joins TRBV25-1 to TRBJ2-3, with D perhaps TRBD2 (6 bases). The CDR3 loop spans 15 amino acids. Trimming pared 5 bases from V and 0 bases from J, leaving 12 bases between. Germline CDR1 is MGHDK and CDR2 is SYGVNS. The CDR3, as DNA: TGTGCCAGCAGTTTCGCGGGAACTAGCACAGATACGCAGTATTTT. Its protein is CASSFAGTSTDTQYF.

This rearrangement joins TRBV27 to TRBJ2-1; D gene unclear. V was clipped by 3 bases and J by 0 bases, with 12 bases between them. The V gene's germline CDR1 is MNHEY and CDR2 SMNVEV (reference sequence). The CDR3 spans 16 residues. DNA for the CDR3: TGTGCCAGCAGTTTTCTTGCCGCCAGCTCCTACAATGAGCAGTTCTTC. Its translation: CASSFLAASSYNEQFF.

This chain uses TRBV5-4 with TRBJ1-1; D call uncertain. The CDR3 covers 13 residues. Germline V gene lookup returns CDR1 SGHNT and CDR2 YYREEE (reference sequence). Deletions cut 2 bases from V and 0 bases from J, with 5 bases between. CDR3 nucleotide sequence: TGTGCCAGCAGCTTTCGGATGAACACTGAAGCTTTCTTT. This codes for CASSFRMNTEAFF.

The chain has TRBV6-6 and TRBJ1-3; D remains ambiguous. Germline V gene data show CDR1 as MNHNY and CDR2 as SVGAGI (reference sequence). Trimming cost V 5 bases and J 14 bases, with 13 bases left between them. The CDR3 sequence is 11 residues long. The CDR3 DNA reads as TGTGCCAGCAGTCCGACTGGACCATTATATTTT. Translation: CASSPTGPLYF.

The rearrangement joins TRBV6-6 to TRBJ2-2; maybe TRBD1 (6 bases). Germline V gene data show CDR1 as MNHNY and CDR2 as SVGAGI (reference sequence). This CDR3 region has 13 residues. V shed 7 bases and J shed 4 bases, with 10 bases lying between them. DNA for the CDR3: TGTGCCAGCATCCTGGGGGCCACCGGGGAGCTGTTTTTT. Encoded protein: CASILGATGELFF.

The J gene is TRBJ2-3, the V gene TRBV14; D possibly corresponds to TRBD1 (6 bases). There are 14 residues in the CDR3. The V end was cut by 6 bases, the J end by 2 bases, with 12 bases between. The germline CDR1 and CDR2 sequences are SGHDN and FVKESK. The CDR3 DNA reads TGTGCCAGCAGGCGGCAGGGGCTCACAGATACGCAGTATTTT. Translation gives CASRRQGLTDTQYF.

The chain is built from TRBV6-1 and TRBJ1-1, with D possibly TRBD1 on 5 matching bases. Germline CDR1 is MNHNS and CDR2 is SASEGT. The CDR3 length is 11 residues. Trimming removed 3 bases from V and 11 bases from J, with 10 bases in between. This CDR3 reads CASSDLRGAFF. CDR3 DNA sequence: TGTGCCAGCAGTGATCTCCGGGGGGCTTTCTTT.

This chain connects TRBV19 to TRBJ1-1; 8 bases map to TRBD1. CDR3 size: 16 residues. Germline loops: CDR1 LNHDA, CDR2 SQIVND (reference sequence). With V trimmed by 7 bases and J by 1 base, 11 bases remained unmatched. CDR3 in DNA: TGTGCCAGTACCCGACACAGGGGGGGGACGAACACTGAAGCTTTCTTT. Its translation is CASTRHRGGTNTEAFF.

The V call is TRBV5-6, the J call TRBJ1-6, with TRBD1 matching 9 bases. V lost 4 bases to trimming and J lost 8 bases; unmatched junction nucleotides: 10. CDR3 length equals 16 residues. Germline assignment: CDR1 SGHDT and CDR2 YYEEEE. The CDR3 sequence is CASSPGQGRRHSPLHF. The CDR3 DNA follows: TGTGCCAGCAGCCCAGGACAGGGGCGTCGGCATTCACCCCTCCACTTT.

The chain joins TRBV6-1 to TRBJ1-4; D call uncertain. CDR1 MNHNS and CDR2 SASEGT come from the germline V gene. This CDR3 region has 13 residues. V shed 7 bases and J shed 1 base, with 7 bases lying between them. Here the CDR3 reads CASKERTNEKLFF. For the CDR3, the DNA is TGTGCCAGCAAAGAAAGAACTAATGAAAAACTGTTTTTT.

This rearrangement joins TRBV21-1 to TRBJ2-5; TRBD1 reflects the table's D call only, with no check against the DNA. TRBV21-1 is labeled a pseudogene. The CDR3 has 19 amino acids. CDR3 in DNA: TGTGCCAGCAGCAAGAGGGGGAGTACGGGTACCACCCCTCAAGAGACCCAGTACTTC. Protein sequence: CASSKRGSTGTTPQETQYF.

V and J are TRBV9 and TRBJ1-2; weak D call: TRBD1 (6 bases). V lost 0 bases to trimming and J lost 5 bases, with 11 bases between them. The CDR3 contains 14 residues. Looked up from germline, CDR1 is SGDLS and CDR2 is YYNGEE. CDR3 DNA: TGTGCCAGCAGCGTAGCCCCGGACAGATATGGCTACACCTTC. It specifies CASSVAPDRYGYTF.

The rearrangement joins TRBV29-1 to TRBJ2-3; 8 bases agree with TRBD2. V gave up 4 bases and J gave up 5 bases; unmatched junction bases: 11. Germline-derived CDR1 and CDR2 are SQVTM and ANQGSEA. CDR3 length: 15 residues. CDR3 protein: CSVGGRRGAGDTQYF. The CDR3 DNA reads TGCAGCGTTGGGGGTAGGCGGGGGGCTGGAGATACGCAGTATTTT.

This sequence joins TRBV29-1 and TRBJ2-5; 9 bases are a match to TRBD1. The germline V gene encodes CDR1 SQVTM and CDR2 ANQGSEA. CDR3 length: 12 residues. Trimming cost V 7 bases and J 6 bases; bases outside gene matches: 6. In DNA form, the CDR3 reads TGCAGCGGGGGACAGGGAATGCAGACCCAGTACTTC. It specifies CSGGQGMQTQYF.

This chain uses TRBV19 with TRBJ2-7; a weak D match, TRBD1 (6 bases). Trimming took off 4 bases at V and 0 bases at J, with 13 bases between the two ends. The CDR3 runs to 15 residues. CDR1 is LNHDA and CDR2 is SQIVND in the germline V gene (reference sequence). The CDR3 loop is CASSTLGQPSYEQYF. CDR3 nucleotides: TGTGCCAGTAGTACCCTTGGACAGCCCTCCTACGAGCAGTACTTC.

CDR3 in amino acids: CASTPRTGKPSGGELFF. The CDR3 region has the DNA TGTGCCAGCACCCCACGGACAGGGAAACCGTCGGGCGGGGAGCTGTTTTTT. This sequence joins TRBV7-7 and TRBJ2-2; 8 bases are a match to TRBD1. Germline CDR1 and CDR2: SSHAT and FNYEAQ (reference sequence). This CDR3 is 17 amino acids long. The ends lost 7 bases at V and 7 bases at J; junction bases unmatched: 17.

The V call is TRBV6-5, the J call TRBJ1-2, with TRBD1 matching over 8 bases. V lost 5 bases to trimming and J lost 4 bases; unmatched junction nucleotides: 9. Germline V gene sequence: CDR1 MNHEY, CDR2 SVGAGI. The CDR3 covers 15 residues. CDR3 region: CASSRAGTGVYGYTF. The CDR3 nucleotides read TGTGCCAGCAGTAGAGCCGGGACAGGTGTCTATGGCTACACCTTC.

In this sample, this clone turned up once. CDR3 sequence: CASSVVKAGGPFFICEQYF. CDR3 nucleotides: TGTGCCAGCAGCGTAGTAAAAGCGGGGGGGCCATTTTTTATATGCGAGCAGTACTTC. The chain combines TRBV9 with TRBJ2-7; 10 positions agree with TRBD2. CDR1 and CDR2 (germline): SGDLS, YYNGEE. This CDR3 contains 19 residues. V shed 0 bases and J 6 bases; nucleotides not matched to a gene: 18.